This passage covers 12 T cell receptor beta chains from one sample sequenced in a study of beta chain features in type 1 diabetes. The isolated RNA, all of it, was reverse transcribed, so expressed TCRB transcripts were what got sequenced. Sequencing was performed with immunoSEQ multiplex PCR; in TCRdb, only in-frame clones are kept and a portion is missing. Here the sample spans around 500,000 clones, about 32% being singletons. Sequenced material: naive CD4+ T cells from blood. Source of these receptors: a man between 18 and 29 years old in good health.

Only a few counts were recorded for this clone. The CDR3 bases are TGTGCCAGCTCACCAAGTCTGTACGAGCAGTACTTC. Amino acids: CASSPSLYEQYF. The chain employs TRBV18 and TRBJ2-7; D not certain. The CDR3 extends over 12 amino acids. CDR1 is KGHSH and CDR2 is LQKENI in the germline V gene. The V end was cut by 2 bases, the J end by 4 bases, with 6 bases between.

This chain connects TRBV5-4 to TRBJ2-5; 14 bases fit TRBD2. The CDR3 runs to 16 residues. V was pared by 3 bases and J by 4 bases, with 5 bases of the junction left unmatched. The germline CDR1 and CDR2 sequences are SGHNT and YYREEE (reference sequence). CDR3 residues: CASSSGLAGVRETQYF. The DNA for the CDR3 is TGTGCCAGCAGCTCGGGACTAGCGGGAGTAAGAGAGACCCAGTACTTC. Looking up the rest from reference TRBV5-4 and TRBJ2-5 gives the full variable domain: ETGVTQSPTHLIKTRGQQVTLRCSSQSGHNTVSWYQQALGQGPQFIFQYYREEENGRGNFPPRFSGLQFPNYSSELNVNALELDDSALYLCASSSGLAGVRETQYFGPGTRLLVL.

CDR3 region: CAWSVPGRVWEQYF. For the CDR3, the DNA is TGTGCCTGGAGTGTTCCCGGGAGGGTATGGGAGCAGTACTTC. V is TRBV30 and J is TRBJ2-7; TRBD2 matches 8 bases. CDR3 size: 14 residues. Germline V gives CDR1 GTSNPN, CDR2 SVGIG (reference sequence). Losses at the gene ends were 0 bases for V and 7 bases for J; bases not matched to a gene: 8.

The rearrangement joins TRBV30 to TRBJ2-1, with D uncertain. Germline assignment: CDR1 GTSNPN and CDR2 SVGIG (reference sequence). V lost 4 bases to trimming and J lost 4 bases, with 8 bases between them. This CDR3 contains 12 residues. The CDR3 here is CAWNGIYNEQFF. CDR3 DNA: TGTGCCTGGAATGGCATATACAATGAGCAGTTCTTC.

The chain employs TRBV30 and TRBJ2-3; the D gene is possibly TRBD1 (6 bases). Germline CDR1 and CDR2: GTSNPN and SVGIG (reference sequence). This CDR3 contains 14 residues. The V end lost 2 bases, the J end lost 6 bases, and 15 bases lay between the germline ends. In DNA, the CDR3 is TGTGCCTGGAGTATCCGAGGGGGTAGGGATACGCAGTATTTT. Residues: CAWSIRGGRDTQYF.

This clone was counted between two and nine times. The J gene is TRBJ2-1, the V gene TRBV30; unclear D gene. Trimming removed 6 bases from V and 4 bases from J, with 10 bases in between. This CDR3 is 12 amino acids long. Germline V CDR1 and CDR2: GTSNPN, SVGIG (reference sequence). For the CDR3, the DNA is TGTGCCTGCCCTACCGGATACAATGAGCAGTTCTTC. Translating gives CACPTGYNEQFF.

The V gene is TRBV28, the J gene TRBJ2-7, with D tentatively TRBD1 (6 bases). Trimming pared 6 bases from V and 3 bases from J, leaving 12 bases between. The CDR3 contains 13 residues. Germline V gene data show CDR1 as MDHEN and CDR2 as SYDVKM. The CDR3 loop is CASRIPGVYEQYF. The DNA for the CDR3 is TGTGCCAGCAGAATTCCAGGGGTCTACGAGCAGTACTTC.

In nucleotides, the CDR3 is TGTGCCAGCAGCCAAGCGCAGGGAGGCCCCTACGAGCAGTACTTC. Residues: CASSQAQGGPYEQYF. The J gene is TRBJ2-7, the V gene TRBV14; a possible D gene is TRBD2 (6 bases). Per germline, CDR1 SGHDN and CDR2 FVKESK. The V gene lost 1 base and the J gene lost 2 bases, with 12 bases spanning the gap. The CDR3 totals 15 residues.

Concerning this clone itself: The same CDR3 arises from other DNA sequences in this sample as well. The CDR3 coding sequence is TGCGCCAGCAGCTTGACGGGCACAGATACGCAGTATTTT. Translation gives CASSLTGTDTQYF. The gene calls are TRBV5-1 and TRBJ2-3; D is unresolved. This CDR3 spans 13 amino acids. Trimming pared 1 base from V and 1 base from J, leaving 4 bases between. Germline CDR1 reads SGHRS; CDR2 reads YFSETQ.

J is TRBJ2-7 and V is TRBV5-4; 7 bases are shared with TRBD2. Trimming at V came to 5 bases and at J to 0 bases, leaving 5 bases not matched to a gene. This CDR3 has 14 residues. Germline V gene data show CDR1 as SGHNT and CDR2 as YYREEE (reference sequence). The CDR3 sequence: CASRKAGSSYEQYF. Here the CDR3 DNA reads TGTGCCAGCAGGAAAGCGGGAAGCTCCTACGAGCAGTACTTC.

This clone was counted only a few times. The chain is built from TRBV25-1 and TRBJ2-3; D not resolved. Germline values: CDR1 MGHDK, CDR2 SYGVNS. With 8 bases removed from V and 2 bases from J, the gap between germline ends came to 8 bases. The CDR3 contains 12 residues. The CDR3 nucleotides read TGTGCCAGCGGGCCAGCCACAGATACGCAGTATTTT. Protein: CASGPATDTQYF.

Only a few counts were recorded for this clone. The chain uses TRBV7-2 and TRBJ2-3; TRBD1 might be the D (5 bases). The germline gives CDR1 SGHTA, CDR2 FQGNSA. The CDR3 sequence is 15 residues long. V lost 3 bases, J lost 2 bases, and 12 bases lay in between. CDR3 amino acids: CASSLDTGLTDTQYF. The CDR3 region has the DNA TGTGCCAGCAGCTTGGACACCGGCCTCACAGATACGCAGTATTTT.